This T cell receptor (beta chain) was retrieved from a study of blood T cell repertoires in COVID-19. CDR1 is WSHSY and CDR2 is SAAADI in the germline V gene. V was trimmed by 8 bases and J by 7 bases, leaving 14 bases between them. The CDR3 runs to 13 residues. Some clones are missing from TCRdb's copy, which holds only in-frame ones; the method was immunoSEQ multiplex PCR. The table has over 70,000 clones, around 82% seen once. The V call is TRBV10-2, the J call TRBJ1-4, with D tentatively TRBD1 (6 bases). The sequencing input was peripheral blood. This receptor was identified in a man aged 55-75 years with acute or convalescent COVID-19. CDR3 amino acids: CASQGYRVEKLFF. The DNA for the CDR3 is TGCGCCAGCCAAGGGTACAGGGTTGAAAAACTGTTTTTT.